These 28 T cell receptor beta chains were sequenced from one sample in a study of blood T cell repertoires in COVID-19. TCRdb keeps only in-frame clones here, not all; method: immunoSEQ multiplex PCR. The data contain some 200,000 clones, less than 90% of them singletons. What was sequenced was peripheral blood. The source of these receptors is a woman in her 40s with acute or convalescent COVID-19.

J is TRBJ2-7 and V is TRBV28, with 7 bases aligning to TRBD2. Losses at the gene ends were 5 bases for V and 9 bases for J; bases not matched to a gene: 19. The CDR3 totals 16 residues. Germline values: CDR1 MDHEN, CDR2 SYDVKM. The CDR3 DNA follows: TGTGCCAGCAGTCCCCATGGGACTACCTACGTGCGTGGGCAGTACTTC. Encoded protein: CASSPHGTTYVRGQYF. Combining the CDR3 with reference TRBV28 and TRBJ2-7 gives the whole variable domain DVKVTQSSRYLVKRTGEKVFLECVQDMDHENMFWYRQDPGLGLRLIYFSYDVKMKEKGDIPEGYSVSREKKERFSLILESASTNQTSMYLCASSPHGTTYVRGQYFGPGTRLTVT.

The rearrangement links TRBV4-1 to TRBJ2-1, with TRBD2 matching over 9 bases. CDR1 and CDR2 from the germline V gene are MGHRA and YSYEKL. This CDR3 has 15 amino acids. V lost 4 bases to trimming and J lost 6 bases; unmatched junction nucleotides: 7. The CDR3, as DNA: TGCGCCAGCAGCCCCCAGCGGGAGGTGGCCAATGAGCAGTTCTTC. Amino acid sequence: CASSPQREVANEQFF.

This chain connects TRBV5-1 to TRBJ1-1; a possible D gene is TRBD1 (6 bases). The CDR3 length is 14 residues. Deletions cut 0 bases from V and 8 bases from J, with 14 bases between. The germline V gene has CDR1 SGHRS and CDR2 YFSETQ. The CDR3 loop is CASSLANAQGEAFF. In nucleotides, the CDR3 is TGCGCCAGCAGCTTGGCCAACGCACAGGGCGAAGCTTTCTTT.

This clone was counted a single time. The chain carries TRBV6-5 and TRBJ1-4, with TRBD1 identical over 7 bases. The germline CDR1 and CDR2 sequences are MNHEY and SVGAGI. This CDR3 is built from 13 residues. V was pared by 10 bases and J by 7 bases, with 9 bases of the junction left unmatched. The CDR3 DNA sequence: TGTGCCACCCACAGGGGAGTGGGTGAAAAACTGTTTTTT. This sequence encodes CATHRGVGEKLFF.

The V gene is TRBV5-1, the J gene TRBJ1-6; D uncertain. Germline CDR1 is SGHRS and CDR2 is YFSETQ. The CDR3 runs 16 residues. V was cut by 0 bases and J by 5 bases, with 12 bases left in between. CDR3 sequence reads: CASSLEGTAHNSPLHF. CDR3 coding DNA: TGCGCCAGCAGCTTGGAAGGTACAGCCCATAATTCACCCCTCCACTTT. Variable domain in full (rest from reference TRBV5-1 and TRBJ1-6): KAGVTQTPRYLIKTRGQQVTLSCSPISGHRSVSWYQQTPGQGLQFLFEYFSETQRNKGNFPGRFSGRQFSNSRSEMNVSTLELGDSALYLCASSLEGTAHNSPLHFGNGTRLTVT.

This rearrangement joins TRBV3-1 (or the pseudogene TRBV3-2) to TRBJ1-2; 10 positions agree with TRBD1. CDR1 LGHDT and CDR2 YNNKEL come from the germline V gene (reference sequence). The CDR3 extends over 14 amino acids. V shed 9 bases and J 3 bases; nucleotides not matched to a gene: 7. CDR3 nucleotide sequence: TGTGCCAGTTCCCGGGACAGGGGAGACTATGGCTACACCTTC. It yields the protein CASSRDRGDYGYTF.

This clone was seen only once. The rearrangement uses TRBV5-4 and TRBJ1-2, with TRBD1 matching 7 bases. Per the germline V gene, CDR1 is SGHNT and CDR2 is YYREEE (reference sequence). V was pared by 4 bases and J by 3 bases, with 6 bases of the junction left unmatched. The CDR3 has 14 residues. CDR3 sequence reads: CASSDSGGDYGYTF. The CDR3 coding sequence is TGTGCCAGCAGCGACTCAGGGGGAGACTATGGCTACACCTTC.

V usage is TRBV5-4 and J usage is TRBJ2-2; D is perhaps TRBD2 (6 bases). Germline V CDR1 and CDR2: SGHNT, YYREEE (reference sequence). CDR3 size: 14 residues. V lost 3 bases, J lost 7 bases, and 13 bases lay in between. The CDR3 sequence is CASSSSTGGGELFF. Written as DNA, the CDR3 is TGTGCCAGCAGCTCCAGTACCGGGGGCGGGGAGCTGTTTTTT.

This sequence joins TRBV30 and TRBJ1-5, with 8 bases aligning to TRBD1. In germline, CDR1 is GTSNPN, CDR2 SVGIG (reference sequence). V lost 4 bases to trimming and J lost 0 bases; unmatched junction nucleotides: 8. The CDR3 sequence is 16 residues long. CDR3 bases: TGTGCCTGGAAAAGACAGGGGCTTGATAGCAATCAGCCCCAGCATTTT. It is translated as CAWKRQGLDSNQPQHF.

The chain uses TRBV30 and TRBJ2-7; D possibly corresponds to TRBD1 (6 bases). V lost 4 bases, J lost 2 bases, and 9 bases lay in between. Germline CDR1 is GTSNPN and CDR2 is SVGIG (reference sequence). The CDR3 totals 12 residues. CDR3 DNA sequence: TGTGCCTGGACGGACAGCCCCTACGAGCAGTACTTC. Amino acids: CAWTDSPYEQYF.

V and J are TRBV6-1 and TRBJ1-6; no firm D call. The CDR3 extends over 13 amino acids. Germline V gives CDR1 MNHNS, CDR2 SASEGT. Deletions cut 2 bases from V and 7 bases from J, with 6 bases between. This CDR3 is CASSEQANSPLHF. Here the CDR3 DNA reads TGTGCCAGCAGTGAACAGGCAAATTCACCCCTCCACTTT.

The genes are TRBV30 and TRBJ1-2; 7 bases match TRBD1. Per germline, CDR1 GTSNPN and CDR2 SVGIG (reference sequence). CDR3 length: 15 amino acids. The ends lost 4 bases at V and 4 bases at J; junction bases unmatched: 12. The CDR3: CAWTRGHSGGYGYTF. The CDR3 DNA reads TGTGCCTGGACCCGAGGTCACTCAGGGGGCTATGGCTACACCTTC.

This rearrangement joins TRBV7-9 to TRBJ2-1, with a weak D call TRBD1 (6 bases). Per the germline V gene, CDR1 is SEHNR and CDR2 is FQNEAQ (reference sequence). V was cut by 5 bases and J by 2 bases, with 13 bases left in between. The CDR3 extends over 15 amino acids. CDR3 sequence reads: CASSPRDNPYNEQFF. The CDR3 DNA reads as TGTGCCAGCAGCCCCCGGGACAATCCCTACAATGAGCAGTTCTTC.

The gene calls are TRBV5-1 and TRBJ1-5; 8 nucleotides agree with TRBD1. Germline V gene data show CDR1 as SGHRS and CDR2 as YFSETQ. Trimming removed 4 bases from V and 4 bases from J; junction bases left unmatched: 4. The CDR3 consists of 14 residues. The CDR3 here is CASSAGGYNQPQHF. The DNA of the CDR3 is TGCGCCAGCAGCGCAGGGGGCTATAATCAGCCCCAGCATTTT. Filled out from reference TRBV5-1 and TRBJ1-5, the complete variable domain reads KAGVTQTPRYLIKTRGQQVTLSCSPISGHRSVSWYQQTPGQGLQFLFEYFSETQRNKGNFPGRFSGRQFSNSRSEMNVSTLELGDSALYLCASSAGGYNQPQHFGDGTRLSIL.

The chain has TRBV2 and TRBJ2-1; D is uncertain. The CDR3 has 15 amino acids. Germline loops: CDR1 SNHLY, CDR2 FYNNEI. The V end was cut by 7 bases, the J end by 1 base, with 14 bases between. The CDR3 is CASNQEISSYNEQFF. The CDR3 DNA reads TGTGCCAGCAATCAGGAAATATCGTCCTACAATGAGCAGTTCTTC.

The rearrangement uses TRBV6-2 or TRBV6-3 and TRBJ2-2, with 9 bases that match TRBD2. CDR1 and CDR2 from the germline V gene are MNHEY and SVGEGT. V lost 6 bases to trimming and J lost 1 base; unmatched junction nucleotides: 3. This CDR3 spans 15 amino acids. The CDR3 loop is CASSRSGGNTGELFF. DNA for the CDR3: TGTGCCAGCAGCCGTAGCGGGGGGAACACCGGGGAGCTGTTTTTT.

This clone was found once. The V call is TRBV7-2, the J call TRBJ1-6, with 8 bases identical to TRBD1. CDR1 is SGHTA, CDR2 FQGNSA, per germline. With 1 base clipped from V and 8 bases from J, the junction kept 7 bases outside the gene matches. The CDR3 is 16 amino acids. Here the CDR3 reads CASSLVGQGADSPLHF. DNA of the CDR3: TGTGCCAGCAGCTTAGTTGGACAGGGTGCAGATTCACCCCTCCACTTT.

This clone was found once. V usage is TRBV5-1 and J usage is TRBJ2-1; D is undetermined. This CDR3 is built from 12 residues. The V gene lost 4 bases and the J gene lost 10 bases, with 12 bases spanning the gap. The germline V gene has CDR1 SGHRS and CDR2 YFSETQ. In DNA form, the CDR3 reads TGCGCCAGCAGCCTCCCAACCGGGGAGCAGTTCTTC. This encodes CASSLPTGEQFF. The whole variable domain, filled in from reference TRBV5-1 and TRBJ2-1, reads KAGVTQTPRYLIKTRGQQVTLSCSPISGHRSVSWYQQTPGQGLQFLFEYFSETQRNKGNFPGRFSGRQFSNSRSEMNVSTLELGDSALYLCASSLPTGEQFFGPGTRLTVL.

This chain joins TRBV18 and TRBJ2-5; 8 positions agree with TRBD1. This CDR3 spans 15 amino acids. The V gene's germline CDR1 is KGHSH and CDR2 LQKENI. Losses at the gene ends were 6 bases for V and 2 bases for J; bases not matched to a gene: 8. The CDR3 region is CASSVRDRRQETQYF. In DNA, the CDR3 is TGTGCCAGCTCGGTCCGGGACAGGCGGCAAGAGACCCAGTACTTC. The full variable domain, in which reference TRBV18 and TRBJ2-5 provide the parts outside the CDR3, is NAGVMQNPRHLVRRRGQEARLRCSPMKGHSHVYWYRQLPEEGLKFMVYLQKENIIDESGMPKERFSAEFPKEGPSILRIQQVVRGDSAAYFCASSVRDRRQETQYFGPGTRLLVL.

This clone was detected once. The chain combines TRBV6-5 with TRBJ1-3, with TRBD1 matching 7 bases. Trimming took 10 bases from V and 1 from J; bases not matched to a gene: 7. In germline, CDR1 is MNHEY, CDR2 SVGAGI. The CDR3 has 14 residues. CDR3 region: CATRDSPSGNTIYF. CDR3 DNA sequence: TGTGCCACCCGGGACAGCCCTTCTGGAAACACCATATATTTT.

This chain joins TRBV28 and TRBJ1-5; 7 bases match TRBD1. Germline V gene data show CDR1 as MDHEN and CDR2 as SYDVKM. The CDR3 extends over 13 amino acids. The J segment lost 3 bases and the V segment lost 10 bases, leaving 6 bases of the junction unmatched. The CDR3 sequence is CATRDSYNQPQHF. In DNA form, the CDR3 reads TGTGCCACCCGGGACAGTTACAATCAGCCCCAGCATTTT.

In regard to this clone: The germline gene is not matched at one end of the junction; a read error may be the cause. This same CDR3 is encoded by further DNA sequences in the sample. The chain carries TRBV7-9 and TRBJ2-7; D is ambiguous. Germline-derived CDR1 and CDR2 are SEHNR and FQNEAQ (reference sequence). The CDR3 is made up of 14 amino acids. CDR3: CASSLAQASYEQYF. The CDR3 DNA sequence: TGTGCCAGCAGTTTAGCCCAGGCATCCTACGAGCAGTACTTC.

The V call is TRBV6-4, the J call TRBJ1-5; 7 bases match TRBD1. From germline, CDR1 is MRHNA and CDR2 SNTAGT. The junction had 3 bases not matched to a gene; V was cut back by 3 bases and J by 4 bases. The CDR3 length is 14 residues. Here the CDR3 reads CASSEQGTNQPQHF. CDR3 sequence (DNA): TGTGCCAGCAGTGAACAGGGGACTAATCAGCCCCAGCATTTT.

This clone was observed once. The rearrangement links TRBV7-2 to TRBJ2-1; 10 positions agree with TRBD1. V shed 8 bases, J shed 5 bases, and the junction held 0 bases outside the gene matches. Per the germline V gene, CDR1 is SGHTA and CDR2 is FQGNSA. CDR3 length equals 12 residues. The CDR3 nucleotides read TGTGCCAGCGGGACAGGGGACAATGAGCAGTTCTTC. Protein sequence: CASGTGDNEQFF.

This chain connects TRBV2 to TRBJ1-2; 8 bases agree with TRBD1. Germline V lookup: CDR1 SNHLY, CDR2 FYNNEI. The J segment lost 0 bases and the V segment lost 6 bases, leaving 6 bases of the junction unmatched. There are 15 residues in the CDR3. This chain's CDR3 is CASSQSTGANYGYTF. The DNA for the CDR3 is TGTGCCAGCAGCCAATCGACAGGGGCTAACTATGGCTACACCTTC.

The chain couples TRBV29-1 to TRBJ2-1; D is unclear. The V end lost 4 bases, the J end lost 9 bases, and 13 bases lay between the germline ends. Germline assignment: CDR1 SQVTM and CDR2 ANQGSEA. The CDR3 totals 12 residues. CDR3 amino acids: CSVGSLVGEQFF. The DNA for the CDR3 is TGCAGCGTTGGAAGTCTGGTCGGTGAGCAGTTCTTC.

This chain links TRBV28 with TRBJ2-5, with D perhaps TRBD1 (6 bases). Germline V CDR1 and CDR2: MDHEN, SYDVKM. This CDR3 has 15 residues. V was clipped by 2 bases and J by 5 bases, with 15 bases between them. CDR3 DNA sequence: TGTGCCAGCAGTTTAGGTACAGGGCTAACGGAGACCCAGTACTTC. It specifies CASSLGTGLTETQYF.

This chain links TRBV5-5 with TRBJ1-6, with D tentatively TRBD1 (5 bases). V dropped 2 bases and J dropped 3 bases, with 9 bases sitting between them. CDR1 and CDR2 (germline): SGHKS, YYEKEE (reference sequence). The CDR3 is made up of 15 amino acids. The CDR3 DNA sequence: TGTGCCAGCAGCTTCCAGGGAAACTATAATTCACCCCTCCACTTT. Amino acids: CASSFQGNYNSPLHF.